One and the same sample provided the 29 T cell receptor beta chains below, sequenced in a study of control samples from healthy donors and cancer patients. Only in-frame clones appear in the TCRdb table, and some are missing; sequencing was by immunoSEQ multiplex PCR. The table lists around 180,000 clones, around 88% of them singletons. The source material was blood. These receptor sequences come from a woman aged 30 to 39 in good health.

This clone is a singleton in its sample. The rearrangement joins TRBV5-4 to TRBJ1-1; unclear D gene. V was clipped by 0 bases and J by 5 bases, with 8 bases between them. This CDR3 is 13 amino acids long. Looked up from germline, CDR1 is SGHNT and CDR2 is YYREEE (reference sequence). The CDR3 here is CASSLGGRTEAFF. CDR3 sequence (DNA): TGTGCCAGCAGCTTGGGAGGGAGGACTGAAGCTTTCTTT. Based on the CDR3 plus reference TRBV5-4 and TRBJ1-1, the full variable domain is ETGVTQSPTHLIKTRGQQVTLRCSSQSGHNTVSWYQQALGQGPQFIFQYYREEENGRGNFPPRFSGLQFPNYSSELNVNALELDDSALYLCASSLGGRTEAFFGQGTRLTVV.

V gene TRBV7-9 combines with J gene TRBJ2-7, with D maybe TRBD1 (6 bases). CDR3 length equals 14 residues. Germline CDR1 and CDR2: SEHNR and FQNEAQ (reference sequence). Deletions cut 5 bases from V and 2 bases from J, with 13 bases between. CDR3 region: CASSPDSAPYEQYF. DNA of the CDR3: TGTGCCAGCAGCCCGGACAGCGCGCCCTACGAGCAGTACTTC.

This sequence joins TRBV5-1 and TRBJ1-3, with no clear D. Germline lookup yields CDR1 SGHRS and CDR2 YFSETQ. V was cut by 5 bases and J by 5 bases, with 11 bases left in between. The CDR3 consists of 13 residues. The CDR3 bases are TGCGCCAGCAGACTCTCGTTTAGAAACACCATATATTTT. Translated, it gives CASRLSFRNTIYF.

The rearrangement joins TRBV12-5 to TRBJ2-1; D not resolved. The V gene's germline CDR1 is LGHNT and CDR2 FRNRAP. The V end lost 4 bases, the J end lost 5 bases, and 3 bases lay between the germline ends. The CDR3 totals 11 residues. CDR3 DNA: TGTGCTAGTGGTTACAACAATGAGCAGTTCTTC. This gives the protein CASGYNNEQFF.

The chain links TRBV12-1 to TRBJ2-1; the DNA was not compared with TRBD2, the D call given in the table. TRBV12-1 is flagged as a pseudogene. The CDR3 contains 18 residues. CDR3 sequence (DNA): TGTGCCAGCAGCTTTGGTCCGCTGGCACCGAGGCCGTTCAATGAGCAGTTCTTC. The encoded protein is CASSFGPLAPRPFNEQFF.

The chain links TRBV30 to TRBJ1-1; a weak D match, TRBD1 (5 bases). V gave up 3 bases and J gave up 1 base, with 18 bases separating them. CDR1 is GTSNPN and CDR2 is SVGIG in the germline V gene (reference sequence). This CDR3 has 16 amino acids. CDR3 coding DNA: TGTGCCTGGAGGGCATGGGGGGTGACGAGGAACACTGAAGCTTTCTTT. Protein sequence: CAWRAWGVTRNTEAFF.

The V call is TRBV18, the J call TRBJ2-3, with 8 bases identical to TRBD2. Germline V gene data show CDR1 as KGHSH and CDR2 as LQKENI. V was clipped by 2 bases and J by 5 bases; unmatched bases: 6. The CDR3 is 15 residues long. CDR3 in DNA: TGTGCCAGCTCACCAACTAGCGGAAGGGGAGATACGCAGTATTTT. Residues: CASSPTSGRGDTQYF.

The chain has TRBV6-6 and TRBJ2-2; TRBD2 matches at 14 bases. J gave up 2 bases and V 7 bases, and 9 bases lay outside the gene matches. CDR3 length: 18 amino acids. Germline loops: CDR1 MNHNY, CDR2 SVGAGI (reference sequence). The CDR3 protein is CASNRGLAGGPNTGELFF. For the CDR3, the DNA is TGTGCCAGCAATCGAGGACTAGCGGGAGGCCCTAACACCGGGGAGCTGTTTTTT.

This chain connects TRBV5-1 to TRBJ2-1; 7 positions match TRBD1. V gave up 0 bases and J gave up 2 bases; unmatched junction bases: 2. This CDR3 is built from 15 residues. Per germline, CDR1 SGHRS and CDR2 YFSETQ. CDR3 DNA: TGCGCCAGCAGCTTGGGACAGGGTCCCTACAATGAGCAGTTCTTC. This sequence encodes CASSLGQGPYNEQFF.

This sequence joins TRBV28 and TRBJ2-5; tentative D call: TRBD2 (6 bases). The CDR3 covers 14 residues. Per germline, CDR1 MDHEN and CDR2 SYDVKM. With 6 bases removed from V and 3 bases from J, the gap between germline ends came to 14 bases. CDR3 DNA sequence: TGTGCCAGCAGGGACGGGAGCCCCAAAGAGACCCAGTACTTC. This encodes CASRDGSPKETQYF.

This chain links TRBV12-3 or TRBV12-4 with TRBJ1-1; D is ambiguous. Trimming removed 5 bases at V and 3 bases at J, with 7 bases between. This CDR3 has 12 residues. The CDR3 region has the DNA TGTGCCAGCAGTCACGGGTACACTGAAGCTTTCTTT. Translation gives CASSHGYTEAFF.

The rearrangement links TRBV6-1 to TRBJ2-7; TRBD1 is a possible D gene (5 bases). CDR3 length: 15 amino acids. Germline V gene sequence: CDR1 MNHNS, CDR2 SASEGT. V was cut by 1 base and J by 1 base, with 11 bases left in between. The CDR3, as DNA: TGTGCCAGCAGTGAAGAAGGGGCAGGGTCCTACGAGCAGTACGTC. This codes for CASSEEGAGSYEQYV.

The rearrangement uses TRBV12-3 or TRBV12-4 and TRBJ1-1; D is unclear. V was clipped by 2 bases and J by 2 bases, with 6 bases between them. This CDR3 has 13 amino acids. The CDR3 nucleotides read TGTGCCAGCAGTTTATCGATAAACACTGAAGCTTTCTTT. Translating it yields CASSLSINTEAFF.

V and J are TRBV3-1 (or the pseudogene TRBV3-2) and TRBJ2-3, with D possibly TRBD2 on 5 matching bases. The germline CDR1 and CDR2 sequences are LGHDT and YNNKEL (reference sequence). Trimming left V 5 bases short and J 0 bases short, with 18 bases between. The CDR3 covers 17 residues. CDR3 sequence reads: CASSSPGGLTSTDTQYF. In DNA, the CDR3 is TGTGCCAGCAGCTCCCCCGGCGGACTGACTAGCACAGATACGCAGTATTTT.

The chain links TRBV13 to TRBJ2-1, with D maybe TRBD1 (6 bases). The germline CDR1 and CDR2 sequences are PRHDT and FYEKMQ (reference sequence). V shed 5 bases and J shed 5 bases, with 16 bases lying between them. The CDR3 is 15 residues long. This chain's CDR3 is CASSGNGQYNNEQFF. The CDR3 DNA sequence: TGTGCCAGCAGCGGAAACGGACAGTACAACAATGAGCAGTTCTTC.

The chain couples TRBV3-1 (or the pseudogene TRBV3-2) to TRBJ2-5, with TRBD2 identical over 7 bases. This CDR3 comprises 15 residues. CDR1 is LGHDT, CDR2 YNNKEL, per germline (reference sequence). With V trimmed by 4 bases and J by 6 bases, 11 bases remained unmatched. CDR3 bases: TGTGCCAGCAGCCCTGGGGGAGGGAGTTCGAAGACCCAGTACTTC. As protein: CASSPGGGSSKTQYF.

The table lists this clone with a count of one. The chain employs TRBV15 and TRBJ1-6, with D possibly being TRBD1 (6 bases). Germline CDR1 is LNHNV and CDR2 is YYDKDF (reference sequence). Trimming removed 3 bases from V and 10 bases from J, with 13 bases in between. The CDR3 is made up of 14 amino acids. CDR3 sequence reads: CATSSTGIRSPLHF. The CDR3 region has the DNA TGTGCCACCAGCAGCACAGGGATCCGCTCACCCCTCCACTTT.

This chain links TRBV6-5 with TRBJ1-1, with D possibly TRBD1 on 5 matching bases. Looked up from germline, CDR1 is MNHEY and CDR2 is SVGAGI. The CDR3 length is 14 residues. Trimming pared 6 bases from V and 4 bases from J, leaving 15 bases between. The CDR3 reads CASRPQGLSTEAFF. CDR3 bases: TGTGCCAGCAGGCCGCAGGGTTTGAGCACTGAAGCTTTCTTT.

The chain combines TRBV5-4 with TRBJ2-1, with D unresolved. Germline V gene data show CDR1 as SGHNT and CDR2 as YYREEE (reference sequence). The V end was cut by 5 bases, the J end by 1 base, with 22 bases between. The CDR3 length is 18 residues. CDR3 sequence (DNA): TGTGCCAGCAGTAGTTCCGTCGGTAGGGTTGAATCCTACAATGAGCAGTTCTTC. It codes for CASSSSVGRVESYNEQFF.

In this sample, this clone turned up once. The chain carries TRBV28 and TRBJ2-3; D may be TRBD2 (6 bases). V lost 2 bases, J lost 5 bases, and 11 bases lay in between. The germline CDR1 and CDR2 sequences are MDHEN and SYDVKM. This CDR3 is built from 14 residues. CDR3 sequence: CASSLRTSLDTQYF. DNA of the CDR3: TGTGCCAGCAGTTTAAGAACTAGCCTAGATACGCAGTATTTT.

V gene TRBV2 combines with J gene TRBJ2-5; D not resolved. The germline gives CDR1 SNHLY, CDR2 FYNNEI. The length of the CDR3 is 12 residues. V shed 4 bases and J shed 7 bases, with 10 bases lying between them. The CDR3 here is CASSVELGTQYF. The CDR3 DNA sequence: TGTGCCAGCAGTGTAGAGTTGGGGACCCAGTACTTC.

This chain uses TRBV13 with TRBJ2-1; tentatively, D is TRBD2 (5 bases). The CDR3 spans 12 residues. Trimming removed 1 base at V and 10 bases at J, with 8 bases between. The germline CDR1 and CDR2 sequences are PRHDT and FYEKMQ (reference sequence). CDR3 nucleotide sequence: TGTGCCAGCAGCTTAGCTCCGGGAGAGCAGTTCTTC. Protein: CASSLAPGEQFF.

The chain has TRBV6-5 and TRBJ1-5, with D hard to call. The length of the CDR3 is 14 residues. Trimming removed 3 bases at V and 8 bases at J, with 14 bases between. Germline values: CDR1 MNHEY, CDR2 SVGAGI. The CDR3 coding sequence is TGTGCCAGCAGTTATGCCGATGGTCGGGAGCCCCAGCATTTT. It encodes CASSYADGREPQHF.

This chain connects TRBV5-1 to TRBJ2-3; 8 bases fit TRBD2. The CDR3 is 20 amino acids. The junction had 20 bases not matched to a gene; V was cut back by 1 base and J by 4 bases. Germline CDR1 is SGHRS and CDR2 is YFSETQ. The CDR3: CASSLQGTRVAVPPADTQYF. CDR3 nucleotides: TGCGCCAGCAGCTTGCAGGGGACTAGGGTAGCAGTCCCACCAGCAGATACGCAGTATTTT.

The chain joins TRBV15 to TRBJ2-1; D may be TRBD1 (7 bases). The V end was cut by 6 bases, the J end by 6 bases, with 15 bases between. Germline V gene sequence: CDR1 LNHNV, CDR2 YYDKDF (reference sequence). The CDR3 extends over 14 amino acids. CDR3 coding DNA: TGTGCCACCAGTCGCGGACAGGAGGGCAATGAGCAGTTCTTC. Protein: CATSRGQEGNEQFF.

The rearrangement links TRBV5-8 to TRBJ2-3, with D perhaps TRBD2 (6 bases). This CDR3 contains 16 residues. V gave up 0 bases and J gave up 0 bases, with 11 bases separating them. Per the germline V gene, CDR1 is SGHTS and CDR2 is YDEGEE. The CDR3 region has the DNA TGTGCCAGCAGCTTGGGGTTTAGCGGTAGCACAGATACGCAGTATTTT. Translated: CASSLGFSGSTDTQYF.

The rearrangement links TRBV27 to TRBJ2-1; 7 positions agree with TRBD2. The V and J ends lost 4 bases and 4 bases, in that order; junction bases with no gene match: 4. From germline, CDR1 is MNHEY and CDR2 SMNVEV (reference sequence). This CDR3 is 14 amino acids long. DNA of the CDR3: TGTGCCAGCAGTTCAGCGGGGCATTACAATGAGCAGTTCTTC. Translation gives CASSSAGHYNEQFF.

The V call is TRBV7-8, the J call TRBJ1-1; no reliable D call. CDR1 and CDR2 from the germline V gene are SGHVS and FQNEAQ. The CDR3 is 16 amino acids. Trimming pared 4 bases from V and 5 bases from J, leaving 20 bases between. The CDR3 spells CASSSPRAAKDTEAFF. CDR3 in DNA: TGTGCCAGCAGCTCGCCCAGAGCTGCCAAGGATACTGAAGCTTTCTTT.

This clone was detected once. This sequence joins TRBV27 and TRBJ1-1, with D hard to call. CDR1 is MNHEY and CDR2 is SMNVEV in the germline V gene (reference sequence). With 3 bases removed from V and 1 base from J, the gap between germline ends came to 9 bases. This CDR3 has 14 amino acids. The DNA of the CDR3 is TGTGCCAGCAGTTTTTGGCTTCCGAACACTGAAGCTTTCTTT. Translated: CASSFWLPNTEAFF.